This T cell receptor beta chain was sequenced in a study of graft-versus-host responses after intestinal transplantation listed by TCRdb under 2021. Describing the broader study: Multivisceral, liver-intestinal, or isolated intestinal transplants were received by the recipients. Donor T cell macrochimerism was defined as a peak of at least 4% donor T cells among recipient peripheral blood mononuclear cells. To identify alloreactive clones, pre-transplant mixed lymphocyte reaction products were sequenced and compared with unstimulated pre-transplant donor and recipient T cells. The cohort enrolled some 23 intestinal transplant recipients, one of whom was a retransplant, and 3 patients without pretransplant specimens were excluded. Rather than being sequenced by the commercial service, samples from three later patients were sequenced in-house on an Illumina MiSeq and processed with MiXCR. Graft-versus-host and host-versus-graft alloreactive T cell clones were tracked in the graft, circulation and bone marrow after intestinal transplantation using bulk TCR-beta CDR3 sequencing. Every recipient was given anti-thymocyte globulin induction, then maintenance tacrolimus and steroids for approximately 3 years. What the authors observed across the whole study: Early after transplant, declines in HvG clones were associated with peak levels of circulating GvH clones. High GvH to HvG T cell clonal ratios were observed in the allografts of patients with donor T cell macrochimerism. GvH clones were detected in recipient bone marrow, and some of these GvH clones were observed earlier in ileal mucosa or blood, consistent with an intestinal mucosal origin. The relatively low number and heterogeneity of intestinal transplant patients limited the conclusions.

According to the study, the label for this sample's time point signals: cells obtained before transplantation from donor or recipient. CD3+CD4+ and CD3+CD8+ populations were FACS-sorted from unstimulated pre-transplant donor and recipient cells taken from spleen or lymph nodes. Via the germline V gene, CDR1 is SQVTM and CDR2 ANQGSEA. V is reduced by 3 bases and J by 7 bases, leaving a spacing of 19 bases between them. The CDR3 runs 16 amino acids, cysteine and phenylalanine included. Just the 48-base CDR3 DNA is kept, in frame starting at base 1. Turning to this clone: Its antigen is not yet known. Base quality data are lacking; no much larger clone is found one base away.

Libraries were made using the immunoSEQ multiplex PCR assay. For most patients, genomic DNA was isolated with the Qiagen DNeasy Blood and Tissue Kit and shipped frozen to Adaptive Biotechnologies for TCR sequencing. Adaptive Biotechnologies carried out high-throughput TCR-beta CDR3 sequencing of genomic DNA for most patients. The source study handled its data this way. Adaptive's ImmunoSEQ software was the source of the TCR sequencing data for over 15 patients, while a few other patients were processed with MiXCR and VDJtools. To correct CD4 versus CD8 sorting errors, any sequence found in both subsets at a frequency ratio below 5:1 was removed. CDR3 nucleotide sequences shared between donor and recipient were removed because the origin of such sequences could not be assigned. To count as alloreactive, a clone needed at least 2-fold expansion over unstimulated cells and a minimum CFSE-low frequency of 0.002% (template counts) or 0.001% (read counts). Mappable clones were those detected in sequenced pre-transplant spleen, lymph node, or MLR CFSE-low populations of the donor or recipient. Cumulative frequency of alloreactive clones was calculated as a percentage of all sequences weighted by copy number. What TCRdb holds here is the immuneACCESS table cut down to in-frame rearrangements. Part of the clones is not present; checked against another copy, under half of the missing clones reflect an unresolved V gene, and the others are unexplained. D and trimming come from the DNA, and the V and J calls and clone size come from that table. This sample comprises approximately 130,000 clones, approximately 90% of them detected only once. In total, the top ten clones hold over 0.15% of the sample.

The sequence is built from TRBV29-1 and TRBJ1-6; no D gene is confidently identified. The sample here was unstimulated CD4+ T cells sorted from spleen or lymph node cells, taken before intestinal transplant. This TCR came from a human donor who received an intestinal transplant. The CDR3 region has the sequence CSVDLQSTPPNSPLHF. The nucleotide sequence reads TGCAGCGTTGATTTGCAGAGTACCCCCCCAAATTCACCCCTCCACTTT.